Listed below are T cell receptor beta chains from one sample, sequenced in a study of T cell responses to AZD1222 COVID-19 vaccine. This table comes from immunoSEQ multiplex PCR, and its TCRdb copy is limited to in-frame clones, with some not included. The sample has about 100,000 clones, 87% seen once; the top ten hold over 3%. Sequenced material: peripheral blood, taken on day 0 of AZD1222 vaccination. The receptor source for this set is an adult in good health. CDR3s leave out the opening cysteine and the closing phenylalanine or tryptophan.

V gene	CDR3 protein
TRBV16	ASSQKGPILGELF
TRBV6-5	ASSGSRYNQPQH
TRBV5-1	ASSLEPGSYGYT
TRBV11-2	ASSLVRGRNEKLF
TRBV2	ASSAGYGYT
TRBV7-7	ASSLGSGGRETQY
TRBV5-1	ASSLARTDTEQY
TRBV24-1	ATSDTGQGATGYT
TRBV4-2	ASSQDRTSGGYNEQF
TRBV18	ASSDQTGGDTEAF
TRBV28	ASSFPSGNTIY
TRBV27	ASSLTSGTGDLEAF
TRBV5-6	ASSLVRDRAYNEQF
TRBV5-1	ASSFGPGIQNTIY
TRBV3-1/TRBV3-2	ASSQEGGLRDGYT
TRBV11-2	ASSLMGSSDRAF
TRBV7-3	ATSGQANNNGELF
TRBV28	ASSFQANYGYT
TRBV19	ASSSGQGVIGNQPQH
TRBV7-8	ASSLVPGIYTEAF
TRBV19	ATGQGSEAF
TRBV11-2	ASSGGIQETQY
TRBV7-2	ASSLVSFSGNTIY
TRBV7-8	ASRDRRENTEAF
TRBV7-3	ASSLMGGTQY
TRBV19	ASTEAGRRGGYT
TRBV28	ASSFAGVMNTEAF
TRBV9	ASSVGPEPNYGYT